Listed below are T cell receptor beta chains from one sample, sequenced in a study of cytotoxic CD8 clonotypes in ibrutinib-treated CLL. Produced via immunoSEQ multiplex PCR; TCRdb's table is partial and in-frame only. The sample yields fewer than 80,000 clones, 45% to 60% seen once. The material sequenced was PBMCs, taken after 12 months of ibrutinib treatment. Source of these receptors: a human donor with chronic lymphocytic leukemia. CDR3s include the opening cysteine and the closing phenylalanine or tryptophan. Each record gives: D gene, V gene, clone size, J gene, CDR3 protein, CDR3 DNA. A D gene is named only where the DNA matches it firmly. Clone size is given for some rows only: seen once, a few or many times, or a class if the clone is expanded.

>TRBD2|TRBV10-1|NA|TRBJ2-3
CASSESKPGLAGSTDTQYF
TGCGCCAGCAGTGAGTCTAAGCCGGGACTAGCGGGGAGCACAGATACGCAGTATTTT
>NA|TRBV11-2|NA|TRBJ2-1
CASSLGIDEQFF
TGTGCCAGCAGCTTAGGTATCGATGAGCAGTTCTTC
>TRBD1|TRBV5-4|few|TRBJ2-6
CASRDRHSGANVLTF
TGTGCCAGCCGGGACAGACATTCTGGGGCCAACGTCCTGACTTTC
>TRBD1|TRBV19|many|TRBJ1-2
CASSILQGADGYTF
TGTGCCAGTAGTATACTTCAGGGGGCAGACGGCTACACCTTC
>TRBD2|TRBV5-1|few|TRBJ2-1
CASSLEGTSNEQFF
TGCGCCAGCAGCTTGGAAGGGACTAGTAATGAGCAGTTCTTC
>NA|TRBV7-2|few|TRBJ1-5
CASSLDGSGGQPQHF
TGTGCCAGCAGCTTAGACGGGTCAGGAGGTCAGCCCCAGCATTTT
>NA|TRBV6-1|NA|TRBJ1-3
CASRLTVLSGNTIYF
TGTGCCAGCAGGCTGACAGTGCTCTCTGGAAACACCATATATTTT
>NA|TRBV12-1|NA|TRBJ1-2
CASPKVVWEHYGYTF
TGTGCCAGCCCTAAAGTCGTTTGGGAGCACTATGGCTACACCTTC
>NA|TRBV6-5|NA|TRBJ2-2
CASRLGPLTTGELFF
TGTGCCAGCAGACTGGGACCTCTGACCACCGGGGAGCTGTTTTTT
>NA|TRBV11-2|NA|TRBJ1-2
CASSLDSFGGYGYTF
TGTGCCAGCAGCTTAGATTCTTTCGGGGGTTATGGCTACACCTTC
>NA|TRBV28|NA|TRBJ2-1
CASSLDHVPQFF
TGTGCCAGCAGTTTAGACCACGTCCCGCAGTTCTTC
>TRBD2|TRBV5-1|NA|TRBJ2-5
CASSLRGGSQGETQYF
TGCGCCAGCAGCTTGCGGGGGGGTTCTCAAGGAGAGACCCAGTACTTC
>NA|TRBV5-1|NA|TRBJ2-2
CASSWRAGAGELFF
TGCGCCAGCAGCTGGCGGGCAGGAGCTGGGGAGCTGTTTTTT
>NA|TRBV19|once|TRBJ1-1
CASSISGTRLQMNTEAFF
TGTGCCAGTAGTATTTCGGGGACTCGACTCCAGATGAACACTGAAGCTTTCTTT
>NA|TRBV15|few|TRBJ1-2
CATSRVVSNYGYTF
TGTGCCACCAGCAGAGTCGTCTCTAACTATGGCTACACCTTC
>NA|TRBV6-5|NA|TRBJ2-5
CASRWTVSGETQYF
TGTGCCAGCAGATGGACAGTGTCGGGAGAGACCCAGTACTTC
>NA|TRBV5-1|once|TRBJ2-7
CASSFDRFYEQYF
TGCGCCAGCAGCTTCGACAGGTTCTACGAGCAGTACTTC
>TRBD2|TRBV28|few|TRBJ2-1
CASKGNAGAKRNEQFF
TGTGCCAGCAAGGGGAATGCGGGAGCGAAGCGGAATGAGCAGTTCTTC
>NA|TRBV28|once|TRBJ2-1
CASSFGGLYNEQFF
TGTGCCAGCAGTTTTGGTGGGCTTTACAATGAGCAGTTCTTC
>NA|TRBV13|once|TRBJ1-2
CASRLAEDYGYTF
TGTGCCAGCAGGTTGGCGGAGGACTATGGCTACACCTTC
>NA|TRBV14|NA|TRBJ1-1
CASSMFWVNTEAFF
TGTGCCAGCAGCATGTTTTGGGTGAACACTGAAGCTTTCTTT
>TRBD1|TRBV7-2|NA|TRBJ2-7
CASSSRTGGYEQYF
TGTGCCAGCAGCTCACGGACAGGGGGCTACGAGCAGTACTTC
>NA|TRBV10-3|NA|TRBJ1-6
CAIRVQGTGDSPLHF
TGTGCCATCAGAGTACAGGGTACGGGCGATTCACCCCTCCACTTT
>TRBD2|TRBV6-1|NA|TRBJ2-2
CASSDRTSGNTGELFF
TGTGCCAGCAGTGATAGGACTAGCGGGAACACCGGGGAGCTGTTTTTT
>NA|TRBV7-9|few|TRBJ1-4
CASSLGGDTNEKLFF
TGTGCCAGCAGCTTAGGCGGAGACACCAATGAAAAACTGTTTTTT
>NA|TRBV7-8|NA|TRBJ1-5
CASSLDGGRQPQHF
TGTGCCAGCAGCTTAGACGGGGGACGGCAGCCCCAGCATTTT
>TRBD1|TRBV5-4|NA|TRBJ2-1
CASSLPGQGYNEQFF
TGTGCCAGCAGCTTACCGGGACAGGGCTACAATGAGCAGTTCTTC
>TRBD1|TRBV7-8|NA|TRBJ2-7
CASSLAIGTVIYEQYF
TGTGCCAGCAGCTTAGCGATTGGGACAGTCATCTACGAGCAGTACTTC
>NA|TRBV28|NA|TRBJ2-7
CASSFTGTYEQYF
TGTGCCAGCAGTTTTACAGGGACCTACGAGCAGTACTTC
>NA|TRBV28|NA|TRBJ2-5
CASSLDRQETQYF
TGTGCCAGCAGTTTAGATCGGCAAGAGACCCAGTACTTC
>NA|TRBV6-5|NA|TRBJ2-7
CASTPEKSYEQYF
TGTGCCAGCACTCCCGAAAAGAGCTACGAGCAGTACTTC
>NA|TRBV7-9|NA|TRBJ2-2
CASSRATSGTGELFF
TGTGCCAGCAGCCGGGCGACTAGTGGCACCGGGGAGCTGTTTTTT
>TRBD1|TRBV10-1|NA|TRBJ1-1
CASSDRTGANTEAFF
TGCGCCAGCAGCGACCGGACAGGGGCGAACACTGAAGCTTTCTTT
>TRBD2|TRBV11-2|many|TRBJ2-2
CAEDGGAFSGELFF
TGTGCCGAAGACGGGGGGGCCTTCAGCGGGGAGCTGTTTTTT
>NA|TRBV10-2|NA|TRBJ2-1
CASSGIPSLNEQFF
TGCGCCAGCAGTGGTATTCCTAGCTTAAATGAGCAGTTCTTC
>TRBD2|TRBV9|NA|TRBJ2-1
CASSAPVGVAGFEQFF
TGTGCCAGCAGCGCCCCCGTTGGAGTAGCGGGTTTTGAGCAGTTCTTC
>NA|TRBV5-4|NA|TRBJ1-2
CASSLTGHGYTF
TGTGCCAGCAGCTTAACAGGGCATGGCTACACCTTC
>NA|TRBV19|NA|TRBJ1-3
CASSVWGSGNTIYF
TGTGCCAGTAGTGTGTGGGGCTCTGGAAACACCATATATTTT
>TRBD1|TRBV28|many|TRBJ1-5
CASSFYRGGNQPQHF
TGTGCCAGCAGTTTTTACAGGGGAGGTAATCAGCCCCAGCATTTT
>NA|TRBV18|few|TRBJ2-3
CASSPRRQSTDTQYF
TGTGCCAGCTCACCAAGGAGACAAAGCACAGATACGCAGTATTTT
>NA|TRBV11-3|NA|TRBJ1-4
CASKRSGNEKLFF
TGTGCCAGCAAGAGATCGGGGAATGAAAAACTGTTTTTT
>NA|TRBV6-1|many|TRBJ1-1
CASRIPHTEAFF
TGTGCCAGCCGCATCCCTCACACTGAAGCTTTCTTT
>TRBD2|TRBV2|NA|TRBJ2-1
CASSVQGRVAGGSSYNEQFF
TGTGCCAGCAGTGTTCAGGGAAGAGTAGCGGGGGGTAGCTCCTACAATGAGCAGTTCTTC
>NA|TRBV7-9|many|TRBJ1-5
CASRSDSSNQPQHF
TGTGCCAGCAGGTCGGACAGCAGCAATCAGCCCCAGCATTTT
>TRBD2|TRBV6-1|NA|TRBJ2-7
CASAGTSGRSYEQYF
TGTGCCAGCGCCGGGACTAGCGGGAGATCCTACGAGCAGTACTTC
>TRBD1|TRBV10-2|few|TRBJ2-3
CASIQGIGLTDTQYF
TGCGCCAGCATACAGGGGATCGGGCTAACAGATACGCAGTATTTT
>NA|TRBV25-1|few|TRBJ1-2
CASSSRDTNYGYTF
TGTGCCAGCAGTAGCCGGGACACTAACTATGGCTACACCTTC
>TRBD2|TRBV6-5|NA|TRBJ2-3
CVPRLAGQTDTQYF
TGTGTCCCCCGACTAGCGGGACAGACAGATACGCAGTATTTT
>TRBD2|TRBV13|NA|TRBJ2-7
CASSAASGLGYEQYF
TGTGCCAGCAGCGCCGCTAGCGGGCTTGGTTACGAGCAGTACTTC
>NA|TRBV10-3|NA|TRBJ1-5
CASSEWSTEYQPQHF
TGTGCCAGCAGTGAATGGTCGACAGAATATCAGCCCCAGCATTTT
>TRBD1|TRBV7-8|NA|TRBJ1-2
CASSPRQGPGGYTF
TGTGCCAGCAGCCCTCGACAGGGCCCGGGGGGCTACACCTTC
>NA|TRBV6-1|many|TRBJ1-1
CASRQGGTEAFF
TGTGCCAGCAGACAGGGTGGCACTGAAGCTTTCTTT
>NA|TRBV7-6|NA|TRBJ2-3
CASSLSRVTDTQYF
TGTGCCAGCAGCTTAAGCAGGGTCACAGATACGCAGTATTTT
>TRBD1|TRBV19|NA|TRBJ1-3
CASSVLWTANRGSGNTIYF
TGTGCCAGTAGTGTTCTTTGGACAGCAAACAGGGGCTCTGGAAACACCATATATTTT
>TRBD1|TRBV19|NA|TRBJ2-2
CASRGQGSSTGELFF
TGTGCCAGTAGAGGACAGGGGAGTTCCACCGGGGAGCTGTTTTTT
>TRBD1|TRBV28|NA|TRBJ1-2
CASSPGQEYGYTF
TGTGCCAGCAGCCCGGGACAGGAATATGGCTACACCTTC
>NA|TRBV2|NA|TRBJ2-1
CASSFEGDEQFF
TGTGCCAGCAGTTTTGAAGGGGATGAGCAGTTCTTC
>NA|TRBV5-1|NA|TRBJ1-2
CASSRDGGYGYTF
TGCGCCAGCAGCCGAGACGGAGGCTATGGCTACACCTTC
>NA|TRBV19|NA|TRBJ1-5
CASSTAGANQPQHF
TGTGCCAGTAGTACCGCGGGGGCGAATCAGCCCCAGCATTTT
>NA|TRBV6-1|NA|TRBJ1-1
CASSEMGNTEAFF
TGTGCCAGCAGTGAAATGGGGAACACTGAAGCTTTCTTT